This T cell receptor (beta chain) was captured in a study of blood T cell repertoires in COVID-19. V was shortened by 5 bases and J by 8 bases, with 9 bases between the two germline ends. There are 10 residues in the CDR3. CDR1 is DFQATT and CDR2 is SNEGSKA in the germline V gene (reference sequence). This table comes from immunoSEQ multiplex PCR, and its TCRdb copy is limited to in-frame clones, with some not included. The sample carries fewer than 350,000 clones, about four fifths recorded once. The V call is TRBV20-1, the J call TRBJ1-2; D ambiguous. The receptor was derived from a woman aged 55-75 years with active or convalescent COVID-19. The sequenced sample was peripheral blood. Written as DNA, the CDR3 is TGCAGTGCTGAGGGAGGGGGCTACACCTTC. It encodes CSAEGGGYTF.